This section outlines one T cell receptor beta chain sequence together with its context. What it recognizes is unknown. At one boundary the junction diverges from the germline segment, which might be a read error. Amplification from RNA transcripts yielded the TCR beta CDR3 regions. The first-round RT-PCR employed HTBI primers together with the Qiagen OneStep RT-PCR kit. A multiplex PCR was then performed as the second round. From the multiplex PCR reads, TCRdb called clonotypes with MiXCR, one entry per CDR3 protein. Of hundreds of thousands of distinct CDR3 sequences listed, under 50% are singletons. This record belongs to a study of Graves' ophthalmopathy and Graves' hyperthyroidism. CDR1 and CDR2 (germline): SEHNR, FQNEAQ (reference sequence). The CDR3 loop spans 16 amino acids. Overall study results and limits: In blood, most expanded thyroid clonotypes above 0.001 frequency were also detected. Built on 13 signatures, a model told ophthalmopathy apart from stable hyperthyroidism with over 85% sensitivity and around 80% specificity.

The rearrangement uses TRBV7-9 and TRBJ2-7, with TRBD2 matching over 9 bases. The sample was peripheral blood. This sequence was found in an adult man with Graves' ophthalmopathy. The chain's CDR3 is CASSQARTSVSYEQYF. The CDR3 region has the DNA TGCGCCAGCAGCCAAGCCCGGACTAGCGTGTCCTACGAGCAGTACTTC.